This entry is about one TCR beta chain. Antigen unknown. The CDR3 has 16 residues. Germline V gene lookup returns CDR1 SEHNR and CDR2 FQNEAQ (reference sequence). Trimming cost V 1 base and J 1 base, with 13 bases left between them. These data come from a study of T cell responses to AZD1222 COVID-19 vaccine. Study conclusions and caveats: Spike as a whole was targeted by vaccine-associated CD4 TCRs, dominant at 160-218 and 743-854. Repertoires were obtained only post-peak T cell response. Unmutated variant regions are reportedly the target of nearly half of TCRs that are spike-specific. The number of AZD1222 recipients seropositive at baseline was only 6 or 7.

Clones were sequenced by immunoSEQ multiplex PCR, and TCRdb holds only the in-frame ones, with some missing. The repertoire holds 200,000 to 250,000 clones, with about 93% as singletons. The chain couples TRBV7-9 to TRBJ1-1; D might be TRBD1 (5 bases). The sequencing here drew on peripheral blood, taken on day 0 of MenACWY control vaccination. The TCR sequence derives from an adult in good health. CDR3 DNA sequence: TGTGCCAGCAGCTTAGGCGTCAGGGTGGGGAACACTGAAGCTTTCTTT. It specifies CASSLGVRVGNTEAFF.